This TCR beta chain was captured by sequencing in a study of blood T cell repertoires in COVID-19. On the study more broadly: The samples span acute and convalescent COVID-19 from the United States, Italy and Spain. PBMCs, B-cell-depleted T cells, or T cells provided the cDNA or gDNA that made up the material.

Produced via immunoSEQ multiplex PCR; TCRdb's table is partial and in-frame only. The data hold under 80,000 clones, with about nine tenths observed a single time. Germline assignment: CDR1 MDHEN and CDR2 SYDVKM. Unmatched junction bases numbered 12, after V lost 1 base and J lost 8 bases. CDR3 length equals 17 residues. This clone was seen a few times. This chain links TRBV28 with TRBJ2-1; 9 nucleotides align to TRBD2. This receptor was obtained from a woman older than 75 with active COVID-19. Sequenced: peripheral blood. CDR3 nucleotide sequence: TGTGCCAGCAGTTTATTAGAGGGACTAGCCTCCAAGGATGAGCAGTTCTTC. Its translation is CASSLLEGLASKDEQFF.